These 31 T cell receptor beta chains share one sample of origin, sequenced in a study of blood T cell repertoires in COVID-19. Produced via immunoSEQ multiplex PCR; TCRdb's table is partial and in-frame only. The sample shows 45,000 to 55,000 clones, more than 70% of them seen only once. Sequencing used peripheral blood. The receptors shown here come from a woman of 80 years or more with acute or convalescent COVID-19.

The CDR3 region has the DNA TGTGCCTTAGGGCGGGGGGCTGAAGCTTTCTTT. Encoded protein: CALGRGAEAFF. The chain uses TRBV30 and TRBJ1-1; D may be TRBD1 (5 bases). This CDR3 is 11 amino acids long. V was clipped by 7 bases and J by 6 bases, with 12 bases between them. The germline gives CDR1 GTSNPN, CDR2 SVGIG (reference sequence).

The chain couples TRBV28 to TRBJ1-5; TRBD1 is a possible D gene (5 bases). V lost 1 base to trimming and J lost 3 bases, with 7 bases between them. The CDR3 is 14 amino acids. In germline, CDR1 is MDHEN, CDR2 SYDVKM. The DNA of the CDR3 is TGTGCCAGCAGTTTATCAGGGAACAATCAGCCCCAGCATTTT. Amino acid sequence: CASSLSGNNQPQHF.

The V call is TRBV10-3, the J call TRBJ2-1, with 9 bases matching TRBD1. Trimming at V came to 0 bases and at J to 2 bases, leaving 5 bases not matched to a gene. Germline CDR1 reads ENHRY; CDR2 reads SYGVKD. CDR3 size: 17 residues. The CDR3 sequence is CAISESGTGRAYNEQFF. The CDR3 coding sequence is TGTGCCATCAGTGAGTCGGGGACAGGGAGGGCCTACAATGAGCAGTTCTTC.

The chain is built from TRBV6-1 and TRBJ2-3; 7 nucleotides agree with TRBD1. The V and J ends lost 3 bases and 5 bases, in that order; junction bases with no gene match: 8. The germline gives CDR1 MNHNS, CDR2 SASEGT. There are 15 residues in the CDR3. The CDR3 here is CASSERGGAGDTQYF. DNA of the CDR3: TGTGCCAGCAGTGAGAGAGGGGGCGCAGGAGATACGCAGTATTTT.

The chain couples TRBV2 to TRBJ2-4; D is uncertain. The CDR3 runs 16 residues. Germline V lookup: CDR1 SNHLY, CDR2 FYNNEI. The V and J ends lost 1 base and 1 base respectively, with 11 bases between them. The CDR3 sequence is CASSEGSAGAKNIQYF. The CDR3 nucleotides read TGTGCCAGCAGTGAAGGGTCTGCAGGTGCCAAAAACATTCAGTACTTC.

The gene calls are TRBV11-3 and TRBJ2-2; 7 nucleotides align to TRBD2. The CDR3 has 14 residues. Trimming at V came to 5 bases and at J to 7 bases, leaving 7 bases not matched to a gene. From germline, CDR1 is SGHNT and CDR2 YENEEA. As DNA, the CDR3 is TGTGCCAGCAGCCTCCAGCGGGGCCTCGGGGAGCTGTTTTTT. Translating gives CASSLQRGLGELFF.

V gene TRBV3-1 (or the pseudogene TRBV3-2) combines with J gene TRBJ2-3, with D uncertain. Germline V lookup: CDR1 LGHDT, CDR2 YNNKEL (reference sequence). The germline V and J ends were trimmed by 2 bases and 4 bases, with 13 bases remaining between them. There are 15 residues in the CDR3. As DNA, the CDR3 is TGTGCCAGCAGCCAACCCGATGCCAGGCCAGATACGCAGTATTTT. This sequence encodes CASSQPDARPDTQYF.

The gene calls are TRBV6-6 and TRBJ2-2, with 8 nucleotides matching TRBD1. CDR3 length: 15 amino acids. Germline V gene lookup returns CDR1 MNHNY and CDR2 SVGAGI (reference sequence). The V segment lost 4 bases and the J segment 4 bases; nucleotides outside the gene matches: 5. DNA for the CDR3: TGTGCCAGCAGTTGGACAGGGTCGGCCACCGGGGAGCTGTTTTTT. This sequence encodes CASSWTGSATGELFF.

The chain joins TRBV19 to TRBJ1-1, with TRBD1 as a possible D gene (6 bases). CDR1 is LNHDA, CDR2 SQIVND, per germline (reference sequence). V was trimmed by 8 bases and J by 3 bases, leaving 13 bases between them. This CDR3 spans 13 amino acids. CDR3 sequence: CASSTGRHTEAFF. DNA for the CDR3: TGTGCCAGTTCCACAGGGCGGCACACTGAAGCTTTCTTT. Filled out from reference TRBV19 and TRBJ1-1, the complete variable domain reads DGGITQSPKYLFRKEGQNVTLSCEQNLNHDAMYWYRQDPGQGLRLIYYSQIVNDFQKGDIAEGYSVSREKKESFPLTVTSAQKNPTAFYLCASSTGRHTEAFFGQGTRLTVV.

The chain recombines TRBV5-1 with TRBJ1-2, with D tentatively TRBD1 (5 bases). Between the trimmed V and J ends, which lost 0 bases and 8 bases, there was a span of 11 bases. The CDR3 totals 13 residues. Germline V gene sequence: CDR1 SGHRS, CDR2 YFSETQ. The chain's CDR3 is CASSLGGQGGYTF. In nucleotides, the CDR3 is TGCGCCAGCAGCTTGGGGGGCCAAGGGGGCTACACCTTC. Combining the CDR3 with reference TRBV5-1 and TRBJ1-2 gives the whole variable domain KAGVTQTPRYLIKTRGQQVTLSCSPISGHRSVSWYQQTPGQGLQFLFEYFSETQRNKGNFPGRFSGRQFSNSRSEMNVSTLELGDSALYLCASSLGGQGGYTFGSGTRLTVV.

The CDR3 DNA is TGTGCCAGTAGCCCGGGACTAGCGGGGTCCAATGAGCAGTTCTTC. Translated, it gives CASSPGLAGSNEQFF. This chain connects TRBV19 to TRBJ2-1; 13 positions match TRBD2. Germline values: CDR1 LNHDA, CDR2 SQIVND (reference sequence). The CDR3 is made up of 15 amino acids. J gave up 6 bases and V 6 bases, and 5 bases lay outside the gene matches.

V gene TRBV29-1 combines with J gene TRBJ2-1, with D tentatively TRBD1 (6 bases). CDR1 and CDR2 from the germline V gene are SQVTM and ANQGSEA. The CDR3 covers 12 residues. Trimming took off 1 base at V and 8 bases at J, with 9 bases between the two ends. This chain's CDR3 is CSVEGQVYEQFF. The CDR3, as DNA: TGCAGCGTTGAAGGACAGGTCTATGAGCAGTTCTTC.

The chain is built from TRBV11-2 and TRBJ2-3; weak D call: TRBD2 (5 bases). Germline lookup yields CDR1 SGHAT and CDR2 FQNNGV. V lost 4 bases and J lost 6, with 11 bases in between. The CDR3 runs to 13 residues. The CDR3 DNA reads as TGTGCCAGCAGCTACGGGGAAGGGGATACGCAGTATTTT. Translating it yields CASSYGEGDTQYF.

J is TRBJ2-3 and V is TRBV5-1; D call uncertain. Germline V gene sequence: CDR1 SGHRS, CDR2 YFSETQ. The CDR3 sequence is 16 residues long. The V and J ends lost 5 bases and 0 bases respectively, with 16 bases between them. The CDR3 here is CASSTQGAASTDTQYF. The CDR3 DNA reads as TGCGCCAGCAGTACCCAAGGCGCGGCTAGCACAGATACGCAGTATTTT.

The chain is built from TRBV10-3 and TRBJ2-6; D gene unclear. The germline CDR1 and CDR2 sequences are ENHRY and SYGVKD. The CDR3 runs to 16 residues. V was pared by 0 bases and J by 0 bases, with 6 bases between. The CDR3 DNA reads TGTGCCATCAGTGAGTCGAGGAGCTCTGGGGCCAACGTCCTGACTTTC. Translated: CAISESRSSGANVLTF.

The chain is built from TRBV30 and TRBJ2-7; D is perhaps TRBD2 (6 bases). Trimming removed 0 bases from V and 1 base from J, with 10 bases in between. Germline CDR1 reads GTSNPN; CDR2 reads SVGIG (reference sequence). The CDR3 consists of 14 residues. In DNA, the CDR3 is TGTGCCTGGAGTGTAGGAGGGCAGTCCTACGAGCAGTACTTC. Its protein is CAWSVGGQSYEQYF. Full variable domain (missing parts from reference TRBV30 and TRBJ2-7): SQTIHQWPATLVQPVGSPLSLECTVEGTSNPNLYWYRQAAGRGLQLLFYSVGIGQISSEVPQNLSASRPQDRQFILSSKKLLLSDSGFYLCAWSVGGQSYEQYFGPGTRLTVT.

The count of this clone is one. The chain recombines TRBV10-3 with TRBJ1-2, with D possibly being TRBD1 (6 bases). V was shortened by 0 bases and J by 4 bases, with 12 bases between the two germline ends. CDR3 size: 15 residues. Germline V lookup: CDR1 ENHRY, CDR2 SYGVKD. CDR3 nucleotides: TGTGCCATCAGTGAGTCGGGGGCAGGGACCTATGGCTACACCTTC. Translating gives CAISESGAGTYGYTF.

The chain is built from TRBV7-9 and TRBJ2-2; tentatively, D is TRBD2 (6 bases). The V gene's germline CDR1 is SEHNR and CDR2 FQNEAQ (reference sequence). There are 16 residues in the CDR3. The V end was cut by 3 bases, the J end by 7 bases, with 18 bases between. CDR3 coding DNA: TGTGCCAGCAGCTTTTTGCGGGGTTTAGCGAGCGGGGAGCTGTTTTTT. Protein: CASSFLRGLASGELFF.

This clone appeared a single time. The chain is built from TRBV19 and TRBJ1-6; 7 bases map to TRBD1. Germline loops: CDR1 LNHDA, CDR2 SQIVND (reference sequence). The CDR3 extends over 14 amino acids. The V segment lost 5 bases and the J segment 7 bases; nucleotides outside the gene matches: 5. In nucleotides, the CDR3 is TGTGCCAGTAGTGCCCGACAGGGAAATTCACCCCTCCACTTT. It encodes CASSARQGNSPLHF. The full variable domain, completed using reference TRBV19 and TRBJ1-6, is DGGITQSPKYLFRKEGQNVTLSCEQNLNHDAMYWYRQDPGQGLRLIYYSQIVNDFQKGDIAEGYSVSREKKESFPLTVTSAQKNPTAFYLCASSARQGNSPLHFGNGTRLTVT.

The J gene is TRBJ2-5, the V gene TRBV3-1 (or the pseudogene TRBV3-2); D may be TRBD1 (5 bases). Trimming cost V 6 bases and J 1 base, with 9 bases left between them. The CDR3 runs to 13 residues. CDR1 LGHDT and CDR2 YNNKEL come from the germline V gene (reference sequence). The CDR3 is CASRYRTQETQYF. Here the CDR3 DNA reads TGTGCCAGCAGATACAGGACCCAAGAGACCCAGTACTTC.

This rearrangement joins TRBV14 to TRBJ2-1; 7 bases map to TRBD2. V lost 4 bases, J lost 7 bases, and 7 bases stayed unmatched. The CDR3 is made up of 14 amino acids. Germline CDR1 and CDR2: SGHDN and FVKESK. CDR3 sequence: CASSPILATNEQFF. CDR3 sequence (DNA): TGTGCCAGCAGCCCCATACTAGCGACAAATGAGCAGTTCTTC. Combining the CDR3 with reference TRBV14 and TRBJ2-1 gives the whole variable domain EAGVTQFPSHSVIEKGQTVTLRCDPISGHDNLYWYRRVMGKEIKFLLHFVKESKQDESGMPNNRFLAERTGGTYSTLKVQPAELEDSGVYFCASSPILATNEQFFGPGTRLTVL.

This clone is a singleton in its sample. The V and J genes are TRBV5-1 and TRBJ2-2; D is perhaps TRBD1 (5 bases). The V end lost 0 bases, the J end lost 1 base, and 13 bases lay between the germline ends. Germline loops: CDR1 SGHRS, CDR2 YFSETQ. The length of the CDR3 is 17 residues. CDR3 residues: CASSLGWARGNTGELFF. Here the CDR3 DNA reads TGCGCCAGCAGCTTGGGATGGGCAAGGGGGAACACCGGGGAGCTGTTTTTT.

The V and J genes are TRBV11-3 and TRBJ2-5; D gene uncertain. There are 14 residues in the CDR3. Deletions cut 0 bases from V and 1 base from J, with 6 bases between. Germline V CDR1 and CDR2: SGHNT, YENEEA. DNA of the CDR3: TGTGCCAGCAGCTTAGACCCCTCCCAAGAGACCCAGTACTTC. Protein product: CASSLDPSQETQYF.

This chain uses TRBV9 with TRBJ1-4; the match to TRBD1 covers 9 bases. Losses at the gene ends were 4 bases for V and 13 bases for J; bases not matched to a gene: 14. CDR1 is SGDLS and CDR2 is YYNGEE in the germline V gene. CDR3 length: 15 residues. The CDR3 DNA reads TGTGCCAGCAGCCCCCGGGACAGGGCTTCACTGGGACTGTTTTTT. As protein: CASSPRDRASLGLFF.

The rearrangement links TRBV20-1 to TRBJ1-3; D is possibly TRBD1 (5 bases). Germline CDR1 reads DFQATT; CDR2 reads SNEGSKA (reference sequence). The V and J ends lost 3 bases and 4 bases respectively, with 7 bases between them. The CDR3 sequence is 12 residues long. The CDR3, as DNA: TGCAGTGCTAGTCAGGGAGGAAACACCATATATTTT. Translating it yields CSASQGGNTIYF.

This clone was recorded once. Compared with germline, one end of the junction differs, possibly owing to a read error. This sequence joins TRBV3-1 (or the pseudogene TRBV3-2) and TRBJ2-5; no definite D call. Germline V gene sequence: CDR1 LGHDT, CDR2 YNNKEL (reference sequence). CDR3 length: 12 residues. In DNA form, the CDR3 reads TGTGCCAGCAGCCAAGACCCCGAGACTCAGTACTTC. It yields the protein CASSQDPETQYF.

The V call is TRBV30, the J call TRBJ2-5; 8 bases line up with TRBD2. The CDR3 consists of 16 residues. V dropped 2 bases and J dropped 2; count of bases not matched to a gene: 10. The germline gives CDR1 GTSNPN, CDR2 SVGIG (reference sequence). CDR3 sequence reads: CAWSPFGGVAQETQYF. CDR3 coding DNA: TGTGCCTGGAGTCCTTTCGGGGGGGTAGCACAAGAGACCCAGTACTTC.

The chain joins TRBV28 to TRBJ1-5; weak D call: TRBD1 (6 bases). Germline V CDR1 and CDR2: MDHEN, SYDVKM. This CDR3 region has 14 residues. With 6 bases removed from V and 7 bases from J, the gap between germline ends came to 16 bases. The CDR3 loop is CASRTQGIYQPQHF. The CDR3 DNA reads as TGTGCCAGCAGGACCCAGGGGATTTACCAGCCCCAGCATTTT.

The rearrangement links TRBV5-6 to TRBJ1-2, with TRBD1 matching over 9 bases. The J segment lost 4 bases and the V segment lost 0 bases, leaving 4 bases of the junction unmatched. Germline lookup yields CDR1 SGHDT and CDR2 YYEEEE. The CDR3 sequence is 15 residues long. CDR3 protein: CASSLDGTGPYGYTF. For the CDR3, the DNA is TGTGCCAGCAGCTTGGACGGGACAGGGCCCTATGGCTACACCTTC.

The chain is built from TRBV12-3 or TRBV12-4 and TRBJ1-2, with unresolved D. V shed 4 bases and J shed 7 bases, with 10 bases lying between them. This CDR3 is built from 12 residues. CDR3 DNA: TGTGCCAGCAGTTCCGAGGGAGCTGGCTACACCTTC. Its translation: CASSSEGAGYTF.

The chain recombines TRBV19 with TRBJ1-2; TRBD1 agrees at 8 bases. The CDR3 is 15 residues long. Germline values: CDR1 LNHDA, CDR2 SQIVND (reference sequence). The J segment lost 1 base and the V segment lost 2 bases, leaving 3 bases of the junction unmatched. Here the CDR3 reads CASSIRTGNNYGYTF. The CDR3 nucleotides are TGTGCCAGTAGTATAAGGACAGGGAATAACTATGGCTACACCTTC.